Listed below are T cell receptor beta chains from one sample, sequenced in a study of CD8+ T cells in alopecia areata. Clones were read by immunoSEQ multiplex PCR, and TCRdb kept only the in-frame ones, dropping some. The sample comprises about 5,800 clones, around 60% of which are singletons, and around 9.4% rests with the top ten. The starting material was skin, obtained around week 31, from a patient treated with tofacitinib. The receptors shown here come from a human donor with alopecia areata. CDR3s include the opening cysteine and the closing phenylalanine or tryptophan. The D gene is left open where the match is weak. Only some rows state a clone size, as once, few, many or a class for expanded clones.

V: TRBV7-9; J: TRBJ2-1; size: -; D: TRBD1; DNA: TGTGCCAGCAGCAAAGAGGGGACAGCAAGTGAGCAGTTCTTC; CDR3: CASSKEGTASEQFF
V: TRBV11-2; J: TRBJ2-5; size: -; D: -; DNA: TGCGCCAGCAGCCTATATAGCGGAACGCAAGAGACCCAGTACTTC; CDR3: CASSLYSGTQETQYF
V: TRBV18; J: TRBJ2-7; size: -; D: TRBD2; DNA: TGTGCCAGCTCACAGCACCTAACCGTAGCGGGAGCTGTCGAATACGAGCAGTACTTC; CDR3: CASSQHLTVAGAVEYEQYF
V: TRBV7-2; J: TRBJ2-2; size: -; D: TRBD2; DNA: TGTGCCAGCAGCTTTCCCCGGGGGGGGAACACCGGGGAGCTGTTTTTT; CDR3: CASSFPRGGNTGELFF
V: TRBV19; J: TRBJ2-1; size: -; D: TRBD2; DNA: TGTGCCAGTAGAAACAAATGGACTAGCGGGACCTACAATGAGCAGTTCTTC; CDR3: CASRNKWTSGTYNEQFF
V: TRBV10-3; J: TRBJ1-1; size: -; D: TRBD1; DNA: TGTGCCATCAGTGTAAGGACAGGAACCCTCACTGAAGCTTTCTTT; CDR3: CAISVRTGTLTEAFF
V: TRBV27; J: TRBJ2-1; size: -; D: -; DNA: TGTGCCAGCAGTTTAGTCCCCTACAATGAGCAGTTCTTC; CDR3: CASSLVPYNEQFF
V: TRBV6-5; J: TRBJ2-1; size: -; D: TRBD2; DNA: TGTGCCAGCAGGCAACTAGCGGCCTACAATGAGCAGTTCTTC; CDR3: CASRQLAAYNEQFF
V: TRBV9; J: TRBJ2-7; size: once; D: -; DNA: TGTGCCAGCAGCGTAGCTTGGGGTTCTTACGAGCAGTACTTC; CDR3: CASSVAWGSYEQYF
V: TRBV5-1; J: TRBJ2-5; size: -; D: TRBD2; DNA: TGCGCCAGCAGCTCCGGGACTAGCGGAAAAGAGACCCAGTACTTC; CDR3: CASSSGTSGKETQYF
V: TRBV5-1; J: TRBJ2-7; size: -; D: -; DNA: TGCGCCAGCACTATAGGGGCAGGGTACTACTACGAGCAGTACTTC; CDR3: CASTIGAGYYYEQYF
V: TRBV27; J: TRBJ2-3; size: few; D: -; DNA: TGTGCCAGCAGTTCGACTAGCACAGATACGCAGTATTTT; CDR3: CASSSTSTDTQYF
V: TRBV27; J: TRBJ2-7; size: -; D: TRBD1; DNA: TGTGCCAGCAGTTCGACCGGGACAGGGGCCTACGAGCAGTACTTC; CDR3: CASSSTGTGAYEQYF
V: TRBV11-2; J: TRBJ1-3; size: few; D: TRBD1; DNA: TGTGCCAGCAGCTCGTGGACAGGGGGCATCTCTGGAAACACCATATATTTT; CDR3: CASSSWTGGISGNTIYF
V: TRBV30; J: TRBJ2-2; size: -; D: -; DNA: TGTGCCTGGCGGGGGGCGGGCGCGGGGACCGGGGAGCTGTTTTTT; CDR3: CAWRGAGAGTGELFF
V: TRBV6-5; J: TRBJ2-7; size: -; D: -; DNA: TGTGCCAGCAGGCGTACTGGGCGCTACGAGCAGTACTTC; CDR3: CASRRTGRYEQYF
V: TRBV19; J: TRBJ1-6; size: -; D: -; DNA: TGTGCCAGTTCTCAGGGAGCAAGTAATTCACCCCTCCACTTT; CDR3: CASSQGASNSPLHF
V: TRBV7-9; J: TRBJ1-3; size: large; D: -; DNA: TGTGCCAGCAGCCCCGATCTCTCTGGAAACACCATATATTTT; CDR3: CASSPDLSGNTIYF
V: TRBV4-1; J: TRBJ1-1; size: -; D: -; DNA: TGCGCCAGCAGCCAAGGTCCTCAGAACACTGAAGCTTTCTTT; CDR3: CASSQGPQNTEAFF
V: TRBV9; J: TRBJ1-6; size: -; D: -; DNA: TGTGCCAGCAGCGTAGGAGGATATAATTCACCCCTCCACTTT; CDR3: CASSVGGYNSPLHF
V: TRBV6-1; J: TRBJ2-3; size: -; D: TRBD2; DNA: TGTGCCAGCAAGACTACTAGCGGCACAGATACGCAGTATTTT; CDR3: CASKTTSGTDTQYF
V: TRBV5-1; J: TRBJ2-1; size: -; D: TRBD2; DNA: TGCGCCAGCAGCTTGCCTAGCGGATTGCATGAGCAGTTCTTC; CDR3: CASSLPSGLHEQFF
V: TRBV11-2; J: TRBJ2-1; size: -; D: -; DNA: TGTGCCAGCAGCTTCTACGGGCCCTCCTACAATGAGCAGTTCTTC; CDR3: CASSFYGPSYNEQFF
V: TRBV6-5; J: TRBJ2-1; size: -; D: TRBD2; DNA: TGTGCCAGCAGCGAGCTAGCGGGCCACAATGAGCAGTTCTTC; CDR3: CASSELAGHNEQFF
V: TRBV5-4; J: TRBJ1-2; size: few; D: -; DNA: TGTGCCAGCAGCAGTTCAGTGACCTATGGCTACACCTTC; CDR3: CASSSSVTYGYTF
V: TRBV6-1; J: TRBJ1-4; size: -; D: -; DNA: TGTGCCAGCAGTGAAAGGAAGTCAGGAGGCGAAAAACTGTTTTTT; CDR3: CASSERKSGGEKLFF
V: TRBV4-2; J: TRBJ2-1; size: -; D: -; DNA: TGTGCCAGCAGCCAGGACCTAGACAGTCGGGGCTTCTACAATGAGCAGTTCTTC; CDR3: CASSQDLDSRGFYNEQFF
V: TRBV7-9; J: TRBJ2-7; size: -; D: -; DNA: TGTGCCAGCAGCCCCGGGGGATACGACGAGCAGTACTTC; CDR3: CASSPGGYDEQYF
V: TRBV7-8; J: TRBJ2-7; size: once; D: -; DNA: TGTGCCAGCAGCGCCTACTCCAACTACGAGCAGTACTTC; CDR3: CASSAYSNYEQYF
V: TRBV7-2; J: TRBJ2-3; size: -; D: -; DNA: TGTGCCAGCAGCTTAGCCCAAAGTTTCACAGATACGCAGTATTTT; CDR3: CASSLAQSFTDTQYF
V: TRBV4-1; J: TRBJ2-1; size: -; D: -; DNA: TGCGCCAGCAGCCAAGACATGGGGAATGAGCAGTTCTTC; CDR3: CASSQDMGNEQFF
V: TRBV21-1; J: TRBJ1-1; size: -; D: -; DNA: TGTGCCAGCAGTGGAGGAATAGCTACACAAATTCGCACTGAAGCTTTCTTT; CDR3: CASSGGIATQIRTEAFF
V: TRBV12-5; J: TRBJ2-7; size: -; D: TRBD1; DNA: TGTGCTAGTGGTTTGGGGGGACAGGCCTACGAGCAGTACTTC; CDR3: CASGLGGQAYEQYF
V: TRBV29-1; J: TRBJ2-7; size: once; D: -; DNA: TGCAGCGTTGATGGGCAGGGAACCTACGAGCAGTACTTC; CDR3: CSVDGQGTYEQYF
V: TRBV18; J: TRBJ2-7; size: few; D: TRBD1; DNA: TGTGCCAGCTCACCGTTGACAGGGACGGATTACGAGCAGTACTTC; CDR3: CASSPLTGTDYEQYF
V: TRBV6-1; J: TRBJ2-7; size: -; D: TRBD1; DNA: TGTGCCAGCAGTGGCCATCCCGGAGACAGGGGTGACTACGAGCAGTACTTC; CDR3: CASSGHPGDRGDYEQYF
V: TRBV29-1; J: TRBJ2-7; size: -; D: -; DNA: TGCAGCGTCCAGGACAGACGACTCTCCTACGAGCAGTACTTC; CDR3: CSVQDRRLSYEQYF
V: TRBV6-1; J: TRBJ2-1; size: -; D: -; DNA: TGTGCCAGCAGTGAAATGGTTAGAAGCTCCTACAATGAGCAGTTCTTC; CDR3: CASSEMVRSSYNEQFF
V: TRBV7-9; J: TRBJ2-7; size: once; D: TRBD1; DNA: TGTGCCAGCAGCCGGGACAGGGGAGGTGGAACCTACGAGCAGTACTTC; CDR3: CASSRDRGGGTYEQYF
V: TRBV7-2; J: TRBJ2-1; size: -; D: TRBD2; DNA: TGTGCCAGCAGCCCGGGGGGGTTTAGCTCCTACAATGAGCAGTTCTTC; CDR3: CASSPGGFSSYNEQFF
V: TRBV9; J: TRBJ1-4; size: once; D: -; DNA: TGTGCCAGCAGCGTTGGGGGACACTCTAATGAAAAACTGTTTTTT; CDR3: CASSVGGHSNEKLFF
V: TRBV7-9; J: TRBJ2-5; size: -; D: -; DNA: TGTGCCAGCAGCGCCAGGGGAGGGCAAGAGACCCAGTACTTC; CDR3: CASSARGGQETQYF
V: TRBV6-5; J: TRBJ1-6; size: few; D: -; DNA: TGTGCCAGCAGCTACGAAGGGATAACAGGGTCACGACCCCTCCACTTT; CDR3: CASSYEGITGSRPLHF
V: TRBV18; J: TRBJ1-4; size: -; D: TRBD1; DNA: TGTGCCAGCTCACCACCGGGGACAGAAAATGAAAAACTGTTTTTT; CDR3: CASSPPGTENEKLFF
V: TRBV7-9; J: TRBJ2-3; size: -; D: TRBD2; DNA: TGTGCCAGCAGCGAGGGACTAGCGGGAGCAGATACGCAGTATTTT; CDR3: CASSEGLAGADTQYF
V: TRBV19; J: TRBJ2-1; size: -; D: -; DNA: TGTGCCAGTAGTATTAGCAACTACAATGAGCAGTTCTTC; CDR3: CASSISNYNEQFF
V: TRBV14; J: TRBJ2-7; size: -; D: -; DNA: TGTGCCAGCAGCCAAGGATGGGGGGGGCGCGAGCAGTACTTC; CDR3: CASSQGWGGREQYF
V: TRBV6-5; J: TRBJ1-1; size: -; D: -; DNA: TGTGCCAGTACGCATGGTGATCGGGACACTGAAGCTTTCTTT; CDR3: CASTHGDRDTEAFF
V: TRBV7-9; J: TRBJ1-1; size: -; D: -; DNA: TGTGCCAGCAGCTTTGTACTCGGCGGGAACACTGAAGCTTTCTTT; CDR3: CASSFVLGGNTEAFF
V: TRBV5-1; J: TRBJ1-1; size: -; D: TRBD1; DNA: TGCGCCAGCAGCAGAAGCCGACAGGGGTACACTGAAGCTTTCTTT; CDR3: CASSRSRQGYTEAFF
V: TRBV5-1; J: TRBJ2-2; size: -; D: TRBD1; DNA: TGCGCCAGCAGCTCTGGACAGGGCGGTGGGACCGGGGAGCTGTTTTTT; CDR3: CASSSGQGGGTGELFF
V: TRBV7-6; J: TRBJ2-3; size: few; D: -; DNA: TGTGCCAGCAGCGATCAGCGGGTCAGGAATACGCAGTATTTT; CDR3: CASSDQRVRNTQYF
V: TRBV14; J: TRBJ2-7; size: -; D: -; DNA: TGTGCCAGCACCTCAACGGGGGACTTATTCTACGAGCAGTACTTC; CDR3: CASTSTGDLFYEQYF
V: TRBV14; J: TRBJ1-1; size: -; D: -; DNA: TGTGCCAGCAGCCTCCTCCCAAGGAGGGGGGGCACTGAAGCTTTCTTT; CDR3: CASSLLPRRGGTEAFF
V: TRBV5-1; J: TRBJ1-1; size: -; D: -; DNA: TGCGCCAGCAGCTATGGGGGTGATCGCACTGAAGCTTTCTTT; CDR3: CASSYGGDRTEAFF
V: TRBV18; J: TRBJ2-3; size: -; D: -; DNA: TGTGCCAGCTCACCACTTGGGGGATCAGATACGCAGTATTTT; CDR3: CASSPLGGSDTQYF
V: TRBV7-6; J: TRBJ2-5; size: -; D: TRBD2; DNA: TGTGCCAGCAGCCCATTGACTAGCGTAGAGACCCAGTACTTC; CDR3: CASSPLTSVETQYF